The clone carrying this T cell receptor (beta chain) came up once. A read error may be the cause here, since a much bigger clone is one base away. Using RNA template, CDR3s of TCR alpha and beta were amplified with iRepertoire arm-PCR. TCRdb reprocessed the multiplex PCR reads via MiXCR and lists one record per CDR3 protein. The sample has roughly 100,000 distinct CDR3 sequences, around 30% seen once; the top ten hold 44%. The data stem from a study of glioma-infiltrating T cells. Germline V CDR1 and CDR2: MNHEY, SMNVEV (reference sequence). CDR3 length equals 16 residues. This TCR came from a human donor with low-grade glioma or glioblastoma, undergoing nonglioma brain surgery, or in good health (not recorded which). The chain links TRBV27 to TRBJ1-5, with D perhaps matching TRBD1 (5 bases). The sequenced sample consisted of glioma tissue, nonneoplastic brain tissue, or PBMCs (not recorded which). The CDR3 nucleotides read TGTGCCAGCAGTCCAGACAGAAAATATAGCAATAAGCCCCAGCATTTT. Encoded protein: CASSPDRKYSNKPQHF.